The sequence of this T cell receptor beta chain was determined in a study of lymphopenia after photon versus proton radiotherapy. Findings of the study overall: Only patients who died were analyzed for survival; proton advantage is unproven. Larger post-nadir TCR diversity loss correlated inversely with survival in deceased patients. After the lymphocyte nadir, photon-treated repertoires showed oligoclonal expansion, especially of CD8+ Temra cells. Proton therapy kept repertoires fairly stable, unlike photons, which gained effector/memory cells.

To note about this clone: The antigen remains undetermined.

Per the germline V gene, CDR1 is SGDLS and CDR2 is YYNGEE. The V segment lost 0 bases and the J segment 5 bases; nucleotides outside the gene matches: 6. The CDR3 sequence is 15 residues long. TCRdb keeps only in-frame clones here, not all; method: immunoSEQ multiplex PCR. The table shows 65,000 to 70,000 clones, with just over 90% occurring only once. The sequenced sample was peripheral blood, obtained from a patient treated with photon-based radiotherapy. The chain has TRBV9 and TRBJ2-7; 9 bases line up with TRBD1. The receptor was isolated from a woman aged 70-85 years with pancreatic cancer. The CDR3 DNA sequence: TGTGCCAGCAGCGTAGAGGGGACAGGGTCCGACGAGCAGTACTTC. Encoded protein: CASSVEGTGSDEQYF.